The TCR beta chain described here comes from a study of CD8 T cells in Susac syndrome. This CDR3 contains 16 residues. Germline V gene lookup returns CDR1 LGHDT and CDR2 YNNKEL (reference sequence). Trimming cost V 4 bases and J 2 bases; bases outside gene matches: 7. RNA was extracted with the RNeasy kit, and a quantity of roughly 0.5 to 1 ug was reverse transcribed using random hexamers. The authors amplified TCR beta CDR3 across 54 Vbeta and 13 Jbeta using immunoSEQ multiplex PCR. Each CDR3 protein is one row after TCRdb ran MiXCR on the immunoSEQ multiplex PCR reads. The repertoire holds 80,000 to 90,000 distinct CDR3 sequences, with 85% to 95% as singletons. Sequencing of TCR beta was carried out in blood CD8+ and CD4+ T cells. The healthy controls were matched to patients by age and sex.

Source material: CD8+ T cells from PBMCs. The sequence was obtained from a human donor in good health. The V and J genes are TRBV3-1 and TRBJ2-3, with 9 positions matching TRBD2. The CDR3 here is CASSPQIAGDTDTQYF. The CDR3 DNA sequence: TGTGCCAGCAGCCCCCAGATAGCGGGGGACACAGATACGCAGTATTTT.